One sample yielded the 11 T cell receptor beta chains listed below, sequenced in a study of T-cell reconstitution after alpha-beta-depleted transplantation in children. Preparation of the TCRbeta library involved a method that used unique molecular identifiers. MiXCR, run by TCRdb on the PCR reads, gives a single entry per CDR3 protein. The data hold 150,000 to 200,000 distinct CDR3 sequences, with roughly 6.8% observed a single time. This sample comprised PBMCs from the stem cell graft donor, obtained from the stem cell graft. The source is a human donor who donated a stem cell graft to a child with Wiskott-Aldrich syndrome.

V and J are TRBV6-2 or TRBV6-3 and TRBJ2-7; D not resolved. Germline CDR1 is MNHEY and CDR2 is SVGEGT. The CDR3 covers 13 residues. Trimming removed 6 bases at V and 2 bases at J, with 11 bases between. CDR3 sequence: CASRESTAYEQYF. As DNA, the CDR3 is TGTGCCAGCAGGGAATCTACCGCCTACGAGCAGTACTTC.

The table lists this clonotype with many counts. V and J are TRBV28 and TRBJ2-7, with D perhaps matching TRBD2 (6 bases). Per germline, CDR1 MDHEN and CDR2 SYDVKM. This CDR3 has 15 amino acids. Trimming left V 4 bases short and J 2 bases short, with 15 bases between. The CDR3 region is CASSSGGTVAYEQYF. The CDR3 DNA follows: TGTGCCAGCAGTTCGGGCGGGACGGTTGCCTACGAGCAGTACTTC.

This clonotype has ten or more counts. The CDR3 loop reads CATSDGWGLKYEQYF. The CDR3 region has the DNA TGTGCCACCAGTGATGGTTGGGGACTCAAATACGAGCAGTACTTC. This chain connects TRBV24-1 to TRBJ2-7, with D perhaps matching TRBD2 (6 bases). Trimming removed 3 bases at V and 4 bases at J, with 15 bases between. The CDR3 totals 15 residues. The germline V gene has CDR1 KGHDR and CDR2 SFDVKD.

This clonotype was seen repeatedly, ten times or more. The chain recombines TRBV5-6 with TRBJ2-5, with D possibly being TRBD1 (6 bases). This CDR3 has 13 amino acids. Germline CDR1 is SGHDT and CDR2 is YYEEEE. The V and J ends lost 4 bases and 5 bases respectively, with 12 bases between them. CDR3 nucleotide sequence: TGTGCCAGCAGCAACCAGGGGTGGGAGACCCAGTACTTC. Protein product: CASSNQGWETQYF.

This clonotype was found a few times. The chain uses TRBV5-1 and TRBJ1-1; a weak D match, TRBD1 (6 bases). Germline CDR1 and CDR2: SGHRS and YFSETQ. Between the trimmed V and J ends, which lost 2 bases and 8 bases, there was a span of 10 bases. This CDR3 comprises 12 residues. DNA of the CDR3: TGCGCCAGCAGCTTCGGGGGCGAAGAAGCTTTCTTT. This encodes CASSFGGEEAFF.

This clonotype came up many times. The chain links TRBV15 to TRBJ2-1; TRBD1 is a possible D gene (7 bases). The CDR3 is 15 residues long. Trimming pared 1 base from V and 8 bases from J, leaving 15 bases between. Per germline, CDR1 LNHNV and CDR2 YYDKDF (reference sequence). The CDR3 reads CATSRVGQGGYEQFF. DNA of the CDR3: TGTGCCACCAGCAGAGTCGGTCAGGGGGGTTATGAGCAGTTCTTC.

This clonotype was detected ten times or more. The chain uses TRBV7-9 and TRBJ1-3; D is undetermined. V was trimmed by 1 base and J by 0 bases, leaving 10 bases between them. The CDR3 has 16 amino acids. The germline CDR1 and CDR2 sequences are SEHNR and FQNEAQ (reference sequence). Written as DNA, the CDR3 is TGTGCCAGCAGCTTAGTAGGGTATTTCTCTGGAAACACCATATATTTT. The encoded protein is CASSLVGYFSGNTIYF.

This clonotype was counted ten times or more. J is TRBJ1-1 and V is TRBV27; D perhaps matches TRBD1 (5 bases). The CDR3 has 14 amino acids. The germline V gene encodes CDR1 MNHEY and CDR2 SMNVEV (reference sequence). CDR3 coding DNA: TGTACTTCAAACCCGGTTGGGGGGGGATTTAAAGCTTTCTTT. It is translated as CTSNPVGGGFKAFF.

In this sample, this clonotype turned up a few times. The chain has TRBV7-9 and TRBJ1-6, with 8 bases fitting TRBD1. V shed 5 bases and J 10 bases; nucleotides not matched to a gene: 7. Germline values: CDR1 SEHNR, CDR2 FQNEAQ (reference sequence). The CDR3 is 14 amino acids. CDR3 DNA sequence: TGTGCCAGCAGCGAGGGACAGGCGCGGTCACCCCTCCACTTT. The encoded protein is CASSEGQARSPLHF.

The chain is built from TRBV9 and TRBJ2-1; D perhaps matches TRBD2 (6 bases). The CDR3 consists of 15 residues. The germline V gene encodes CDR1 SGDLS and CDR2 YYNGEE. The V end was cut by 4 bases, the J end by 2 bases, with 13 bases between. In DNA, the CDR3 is TGTGCCAGCAGCCCGCGGGACTGGACCTACAATGAGCAGTTCTTC. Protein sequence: CASSPRDWTYNEQFF.

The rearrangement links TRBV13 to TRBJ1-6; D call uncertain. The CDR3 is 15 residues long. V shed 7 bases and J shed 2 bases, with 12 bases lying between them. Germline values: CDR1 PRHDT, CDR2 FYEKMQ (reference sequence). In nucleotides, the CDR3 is TGTGCCAGCAACCAAAAGGGCGCCTATAATTCACCCCTCCACTTT. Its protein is CASNQKGAYNSPLHF.